A selection of T cell receptor beta chains follows, all from one sample in a study of beta chain features in type 1 diabetes. The repertoire was sequenced with immunoSEQ multiplex PCR; TCRdb's copy has only in-frame clones and lacks some. This table holds tens of thousands of clones, roughly 30% found once. Sample: stem cell memory CD4+ T cells from blood. The source of these receptors is a woman aged 18-35 years in good health. The CDR3 runs from the conserved cysteine through the conserved F or W. D genes are given only for firm matches. Clone size is given for some rows only: seen once, a few or many times, or a class if the clone is expanded.

TGTGCCAGCAGTTACTCCGGGACTAGAACTGCCAATGAGCAGTTCTTC | CASSYSGTRTANEQFF | TRBV6-6 | TRBD2 | NA | TRBJ2-1
TGTGCCAGCAGAGTACAGAAACTAGCGGGGGGCCACAATGAGCAGTTCTTC | CASRVQKLAGGHNEQFF | TRBV27 | TRBD2 | NA | TRBJ2-1
TGCGCCAGCAGCCAAGCCGGGATGTTTATAGATACGCAGTATTTT | CASSQAGMFIDTQYF | TRBV4-1 | NA | few | TRBJ2-3
TGTGCCTGGAGTGTATCCAGCTATGGCTACACCTTC | CAWSVSSYGYTF | TRBV30 | NA | many | TRBJ1-2
TGTGCCAGCAGTGGGCCGACGGTTGGCTACACCTTC | CASSGPTVGYTF | TRBV28 | NA | few | TRBJ1-2
TGTGCCACCAGCAGGGCCGGGACTAGCGGGAGCCATGAGCAGTTCTTC | CATSRAGTSGSHEQFF | TRBV15 | TRBD2 | NA | TRBJ2-1
TGTGCCAGCAGTTCGACAGGGGCGGGTCAGCCCCAGCATTTT | CASSSTGAGQPQHF | TRBV6-5 | TRBD1 | few | TRBJ1-5
TGTGCCAGTAAGCCCCGGGGGGGTGCGGGAGACTCAGATACGCAGTATTTT | CASKPRGGAGDSDTQYF | TRBV19 | TRBD2 | NA | TRBJ2-3
TGTGCCAGTGCCGGGACAGAGAAAGAGACCCAGTACTTC | CASAGTEKETQYF | TRBV19 | TRBD1 | NA | TRBJ2-5
TGTGCCATCAGTGATTCACCGGGACTAGCGGGAGGAGAGACCCAGTACTTC | CAISDSPGLAGGETQYF | TRBV10-3 | TRBD2 | few | TRBJ2-5
TGTGCCAGCAGCTTACCCTCCTCAGGGGTAGAGACCCAGTACTTC | CASSLPSSGVETQYF | TRBV7-2 | NA | NA | TRBJ2-5
TGTGCCAGCAGCCCGGGACAGGGCCGGGGCTACACCTTC | CASSPGQGRGYTF | TRBV11-2 | TRBD1 | NA | TRBJ1-2
TGTGCCAGCAGCGTACCGAAGCGGGGGGGCTCCTACAATGAGCAGTTCTTC | CASSVPKRGGSYNEQFF | TRBV5-8 | TRBD2 | NA | TRBJ2-1
TGTGCCAGCAGCCCACCGAATGGGGGGACCGGCACAGATACGCAGTATTTT | CASSPPNGGTGTDTQYF | TRBV7-9 | NA | NA | TRBJ2-3
TGTGCCAGCACTCGGGACAGCTACGAGCAGTACTTC | CASTRDSYEQYF | TRBV5-6 | TRBD1 | few | TRBJ2-7
TGCGCCAGCAGCTCCTTTTACAGGGTCACCGGGGAGCTGTTTTTT | CASSSFYRVTGELFF | TRBV4-1 | NA | NA | TRBJ2-2
TGTGCCAGCTCTCGACAGGGGGGGACTGAAGCTTTCTTT | CASSRQGGTEAFF | TRBV18 | TRBD1 | NA | TRBJ1-1